The 17 T cell receptor beta chains in this list originate from one sample, sequenced in a study of shared T cell receptors in the human thymus. This table comes from immunoSEQ multiplex PCR, and its TCRdb copy is limited to in-frame clones, with some not included. The sample holds around 67,000 clones, 90% to 95% seen once. The specimen was thymocytes. These receptors were obtained from a human donor.

The V gene is TRBV6-6, the J gene TRBJ1-5, with D perhaps matching TRBD1 (6 bases). The V and J ends lost 5 bases and 6 bases respectively, with 11 bases between them. This CDR3 contains 13 residues. Germline assignment: CDR1 MNHNY and CDR2 SVGAGI (reference sequence). The CDR3 region has the DNA TGTGCCAGCAGTCCCAGGGGAGCTCAGCCCCAGCATTTT. Translated: CASSPRGAQPQHF.

The chain is built from TRBV28 and TRBJ1-2; a possible D gene is TRBD1 (6 bases). V lost 7 bases, J lost 3 bases, and 27 bases lay in between. CDR3 length: 18 amino acids. Looked up from germline, CDR1 is MDHEN and CDR2 is SYDVKM. This CDR3 reads CASMGAGRGQDLYYGYTF. The CDR3 DNA is TGTGCCAGCATGGGGGCGGGTCGGGGGCAGGACTTATACTATGGCTACACCTTC.

In its sample, this clone was seen once. V gene TRBV28 combines with J gene TRBJ1-5; D uncertain. The CDR3 loop spans 15 amino acids. Trimming pared 6 bases from V and 5 bases from J, leaving 17 bases between. Looked up from germline, CDR1 is MDHEN and CDR2 is SYDVKM. The CDR3 spells CASSPPAGQYQPQHF. For the CDR3, the DNA is TGTGCCAGCAGCCCCCCCGCCGGGCAGTATCAGCCCCAGCATTTT. The full variable domain, its missing parts supplied by reference TRBV28 and TRBJ1-5, is DVKVTQSSRYLVKRTGEKVFLECVQDMDHENMFWYRQDPGLGLRLIYFSYDVKMKEKGDIPEGYSVSREKKERFSLILESASTNQTSMYLCASSPPAGQYQPQHFGDGTRLSIL.

The chain links TRBV25-1 to TRBJ2-1; 11 bases map to TRBD1. V dropped 7 bases and J dropped 7; count of bases not matched to a gene: 12. Germline CDR1 and CDR2: MGHDK and SYGVNS. The CDR3 consists of 16 residues. The CDR3 DNA reads as TGTGCCAGCATCCCGGAAGGACAGGGGGCGTCTAATGAGCAGTTCTTC. Its translation: CASIPEGQGASNEQFF.

The chain links TRBV4-1 to TRBJ1-2, with TRBD1 matching 7 bases. The CDR3 totals 14 residues. The V and J ends lost 4 bases and 6 bases, in that order; junction bases with no gene match: 8. Per the germline V gene, CDR1 is MGHRA and CDR2 is YSYEKL. CDR3 in DNA: TGCGCCAGCAGCCCCCGACAGGGAACGGATGGCTACACCTTC. It translates to CASSPRQGTDGYTF.

This chain uses TRBV7-2 with TRBJ1-1, with D tentatively TRBD1 (5 bases). The length of the CDR3 is 14 residues. Germline V lookup: CDR1 SGHTA, CDR2 FQGNSA. V was shortened by 4 bases and J by 5 bases, with 14 bases between the two germline ends. CDR3 DNA: TGTGCCAGCAGCTCCAGGGAAGAGGAGACTGAAGCTTTCTTT. It is translated as CASSSREEETEAFF.

The chain couples TRBV6-6 to TRBJ1-6; no firm D call. The CDR3 runs 15 residues. The germline CDR1 and CDR2 sequences are MNHNY and SVGAGI (reference sequence). The V and J ends lost 7 bases and 8 bases respectively, with 18 bases between them. In DNA, the CDR3 is TGTGCCAGCAATTCAACCCAAGGGAGGGATTCACCCCTCCACTTT. The encoded protein is CASNSTQGRDSPLHF.

V is TRBV5-4 and J is TRBJ1-6; 7 bases agree with TRBD1. The germline V gene has CDR1 SGHNT and CDR2 YYREEE (reference sequence). V shed 0 bases, J shed 9 bases, and the junction held 0 bases outside the gene matches. This CDR3 region has 13 residues. The CDR3 sequence is CASSLDRGSPLHF. For the CDR3, the DNA is TGTGCCAGCAGCTTGGACAGGGGTTCACCCCTCCACTTT. The variable domain in full, with the rest retrieved from reference TRBV5-4 and TRBJ1-6, is ETGVTQSPTHLIKTRGQQVTLRCSSQSGHNTVSWYQQALGQGPQFIFQYYREEENGRGNFPPRFSGLQFPNYSSELNVNALELDDSALYLCASSLDRGSPLHFGNGTRLTVT.

The V gene is TRBV7-9, the J gene TRBJ1-1; D is possibly TRBD1 (5 bases). V lost 4 bases and J lost 4, with 19 bases in between. This CDR3 is built from 16 residues. Germline V gives CDR1 SEHNR, CDR2 FQNEAQ (reference sequence). The CDR3 bases are TGTGCCAGCAGCTCCCCCCGGGGCCCGAAGGGCACTGAAGCTTTCTTT. Translating it yields CASSSPRGPKGTEAFF.

A note on this clone: Other DNA sequences within the sample encode an identical CDR3. The chain's CDR3 is CASSQRVGDTQYF. The CDR3 DNA reads as TGTGCCAGCAGTCAACGCGTTGGCGATACGCAGTATTTT. The chain carries TRBV7-2 and TRBJ2-3; no definite D call. This CDR3 has 13 residues. Germline CDR1 and CDR2: SGHTA and FQGNSA. V shed 6 bases and J shed 6 bases, with 13 bases lying between them. The full variable domain, its missing parts supplied by reference TRBV7-2 and TRBJ2-3, is GAGVSQSPSNKVTEKGKDVELRCDPISGHTALYWYRQSLGQGLEFLIYFQGNSAPDKSGLPSDRFSAERTGGSVSTLTIQRTQQEDSAVYLCASSQRVGDTQYFGPGTRLTVL.

This clone was seen a handful of times. This sequence joins TRBV27 and TRBJ1-6, with 8 bases fitting TRBD1. The CDR3 extends over 17 amino acids. Trimming took 0 bases from V and 10 from J; bases not matched to a gene: 11. The V gene's germline CDR1 is MNHEY and CDR2 SMNVEV (reference sequence). The CDR3 spells CASSLSPGQGSGSPLHF. In DNA, the CDR3 is TGTGCCAGCAGTTTATCCCCCGGACAGGGTAGCGGCTCACCCCTCCACTTT.

The chain has TRBV7-3 and TRBJ1-2; TRBD1 matches at 9 bases. CDR1 and CDR2 (germline): SGHTA, FQGTGA. The CDR3 consists of 15 residues. Germline trimming cut 6 bases from V and 8 bases from J; bases unmatched to any gene: 13. CDR3 in amino acids: CASRPGQGKFEGYTF. The CDR3 coding sequence is TGTGCCAGCAGGCCGGGACAGGGAAAATTTGAGGGCTACACCTTC.

This chain connects TRBV5-5 to TRBJ1-5, with D tentatively TRBD1 (5 bases). This CDR3 is 16 amino acids long. Between the trimmed V and J ends, which lost 2 bases and 3 bases, there was a span of 15 bases. CDR1 SGHKS and CDR2 YYEKEE come from the germline V gene (reference sequence). The CDR3 sequence: CASSLVPDSFNQPQHF. The CDR3, as DNA: TGTGCCAGCAGCTTAGTCCCCGACAGTTTCAATCAGCCCCAGCATTTT.

This rearrangement joins TRBV4-2 to TRBJ2-2; TRBD1 aligns across 9 bases. The CDR3 contains 16 residues. Germline lookup yields CDR1 LGHNA and CDR2 YNFKEQ. The V and J ends lost 1 base and 5 bases, in that order; junction bases with no gene match: 5. CDR3 amino acids: CASSQGRTGETGELFF. For the CDR3, the DNA is TGTGCCAGCAGCCAAGGGAGGACAGGGGAAACCGGGGAGCTGTTTTTT.

The chain is built from TRBV6-5 and TRBJ1-1, with D possibly being TRBD1 (6 bases). CDR3 length: 14 amino acids. CDR1 and CDR2 (germline): MNHEY, SVGAGI. The V end lost 7 bases, the J end lost 4 bases, and 16 bases lay between the germline ends. The CDR3 DNA sequence: TGTGCCAGCATACAGGGTACGGGAGGCACTGAAGCTTTCTTT. The encoded protein is CASIQGTGGTEAFF.

The V call is TRBV4-2, the J call TRBJ2-1; no firm D call. Germline V lookup: CDR1 LGHNA, CDR2 YNFKEQ. Trimming left V 0 bases short and J 8 bases short, with 14 bases between. The CDR3 totals 15 residues. The CDR3 DNA reads TGTGCCAGCAGCCAAGATGGGATCCCGCGGTATGAGCAGTTCTTC. This codes for CASSQDGIPRYEQFF.

The J gene is TRBJ1-4, the V gene TRBV15; D gene uncertain. V was trimmed by 7 bases and J by 0 bases, leaving 6 bases between them. CDR1 and CDR2 from the germline V gene are LNHNV and YYDKDF (reference sequence). This CDR3 has 13 amino acids. The CDR3 is CATTWSTNEKLFF. The CDR3 DNA sequence: TGTGCCACCACGTGGTCAACTAATGAAAAACTGTTTTTT.